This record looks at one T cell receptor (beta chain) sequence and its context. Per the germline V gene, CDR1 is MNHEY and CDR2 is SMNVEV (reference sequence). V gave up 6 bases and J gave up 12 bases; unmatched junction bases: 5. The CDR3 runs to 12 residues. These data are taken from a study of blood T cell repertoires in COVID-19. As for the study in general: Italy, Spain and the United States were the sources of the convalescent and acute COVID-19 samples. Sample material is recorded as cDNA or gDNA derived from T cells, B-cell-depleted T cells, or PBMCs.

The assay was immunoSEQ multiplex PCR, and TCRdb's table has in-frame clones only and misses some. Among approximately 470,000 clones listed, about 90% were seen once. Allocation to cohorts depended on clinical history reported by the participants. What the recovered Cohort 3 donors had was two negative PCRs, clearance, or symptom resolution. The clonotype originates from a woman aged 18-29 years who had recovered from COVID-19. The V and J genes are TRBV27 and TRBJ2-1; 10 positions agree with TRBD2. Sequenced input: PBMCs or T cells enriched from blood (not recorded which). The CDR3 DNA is TGTGCCAGCAGGCGAATAGCGGGGGGGCAGTTCTTC. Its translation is CASRRIAGGQFF.